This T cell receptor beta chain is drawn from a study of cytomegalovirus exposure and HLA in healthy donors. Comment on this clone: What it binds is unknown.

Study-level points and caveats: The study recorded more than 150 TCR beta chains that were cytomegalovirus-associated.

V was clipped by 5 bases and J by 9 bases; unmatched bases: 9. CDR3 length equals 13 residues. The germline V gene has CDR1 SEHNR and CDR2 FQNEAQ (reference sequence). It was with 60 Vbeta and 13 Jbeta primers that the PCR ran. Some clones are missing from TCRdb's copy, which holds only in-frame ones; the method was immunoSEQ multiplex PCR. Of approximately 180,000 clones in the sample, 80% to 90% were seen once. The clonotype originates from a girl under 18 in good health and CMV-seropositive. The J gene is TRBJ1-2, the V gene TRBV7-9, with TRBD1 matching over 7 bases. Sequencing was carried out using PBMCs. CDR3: CASSNLTGSSYTF. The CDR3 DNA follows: TGTGCCAGCAGCAACTTGACAGGGTCGAGCTACACCTTC.